The TCR beta chain under discussion was sequenced for a study of cytomegalovirus exposure and HLA in healthy donors. General study points: Indistinguishable V segments such as TRBV6-2 and TRBV6-3 were excluded.

Worth noting for this clone: Its specificity is not known.

PCR employed 60 Vbeta and 13 Jbeta primers. Sequenced by immunoSEQ multiplex PCR; TCRdb stores in-frame clones only, minus some. The repertoire holds 100,000 to 150,000 clones, approximately 80% seen once, with around 1.2% in the top ten. The CDR3 is 14 amino acids. V shed 6 bases, J shed 7 bases, and the junction held 9 bases outside the gene matches. Germline V gene lookup returns CDR1 MNHEY and CDR2 SVGAGI. The sequencing sample was made of PBMCs. The sequence was collected from a girl aged 2-10 years in good health and CMV-seronegative. The V call is TRBV6-5, the J call TRBJ2-7, with 10 nucleotides matching TRBD2. The CDR3 protein is CASRRAGGQNEQYF. The CDR3 nucleotides are TGTGCCAGCAGGAGAGCGGGGGGGCAGAATGAGCAGTACTTC.